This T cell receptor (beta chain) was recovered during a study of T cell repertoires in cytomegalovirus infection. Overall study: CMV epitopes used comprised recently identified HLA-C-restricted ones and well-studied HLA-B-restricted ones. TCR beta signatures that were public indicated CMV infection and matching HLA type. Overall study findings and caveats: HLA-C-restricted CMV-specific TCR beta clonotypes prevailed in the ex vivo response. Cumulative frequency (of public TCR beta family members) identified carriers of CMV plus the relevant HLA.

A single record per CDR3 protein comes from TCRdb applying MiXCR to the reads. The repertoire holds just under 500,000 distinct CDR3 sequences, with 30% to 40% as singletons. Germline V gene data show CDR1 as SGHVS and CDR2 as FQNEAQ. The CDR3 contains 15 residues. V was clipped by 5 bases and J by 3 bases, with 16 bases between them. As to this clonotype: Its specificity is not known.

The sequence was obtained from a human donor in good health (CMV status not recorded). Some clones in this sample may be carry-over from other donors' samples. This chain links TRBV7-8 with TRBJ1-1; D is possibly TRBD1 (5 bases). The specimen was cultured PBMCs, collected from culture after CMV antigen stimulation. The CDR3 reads CASSLSDRGHTEAFF. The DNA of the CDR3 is TGTGCCAGCAGCCTATCCGACAGAGGGCACACTGAAGCTTTCTTT.